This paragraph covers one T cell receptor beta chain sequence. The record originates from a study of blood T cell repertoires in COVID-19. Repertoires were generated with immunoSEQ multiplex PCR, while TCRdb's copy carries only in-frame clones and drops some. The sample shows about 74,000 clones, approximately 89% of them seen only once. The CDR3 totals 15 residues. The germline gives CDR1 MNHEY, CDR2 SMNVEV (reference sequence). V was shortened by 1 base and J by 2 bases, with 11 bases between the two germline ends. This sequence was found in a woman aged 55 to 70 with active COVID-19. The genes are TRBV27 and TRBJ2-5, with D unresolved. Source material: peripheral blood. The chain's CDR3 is CASSLLGEPQETQYF. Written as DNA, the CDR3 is TGTGCCAGCAGTTTATTGGGCGAACCTCAAGAGACCCAGTACTTC.